These 21 T cell receptor beta chains originate from one sample sequenced in a study of somatic mutations in cytotoxic T cells in rheumatoid arthritis (dated by TCRdb to the late 2010s). Preparation of the library involved the immunoSEQ multiplex PCR assay. TCRdb obtained this table from immuneACCESS and retained in-frame rearrangements with V and J assigned. These tables miss some clones; where compared with another copy, unresolved V genes account for less than half of the shortfall, and the remainder is unexplained. This sample has 13,000 to 15,000 clones in its table, and over 80% of those were observed once. The ten largest clones capture about 29% of the sample. Material: CD8+ T cells sorted from blood. The receptors originated from an adult with rheumatoid arthritis.

The gene calls are TRBV4-2 and TRBJ2-7; D remains unclear. The CDR3 contains 12 residues. CDR1 and CDR2 from the germline V gene are LGHNA and YNFKEQ. V was shortened by 1 base and J by 7 bases, with 8 bases between the two germline ends. CDR3 residues: CASSQVIGEQYF. CDR3 coding DNA: TGTGCCAGCAGCCAAGTGATTGGAGAGCAGTACTTC.

This rearrangement joins TRBV21-1 to TRBJ2-1; TRBD2, as called in the table, went unchecked against the DNA. TRBV21-1 constitutes a pseudogene. This CDR3 region has 17 residues. The DNA for the CDR3 is TGTGCCAGCAGCAAAATCGCCGGGGGGGCAGAAAACAATGAGCAGTTCTTC. Translated, it gives CASSKIAGGAENNEQFF.

The chain links TRBV7-2 to TRBJ1-5; D possibly corresponds to TRBD1 (5 bases). Deletions cut 6 bases from V and 6 bases from J, with 18 bases between. The CDR3 spans 15 residues. CDR1 and CDR2 (germline): SGHTA, FQGNSA. CDR3 sequence: CASRPTGGLGQPQHF. The CDR3 nucleotides read TGTGCCAGCAGACCCACAGGCGGCTTGGGTCAGCCCCAGCATTTT.

This chain links TRBV11-2 with TRBJ1-2, with D uncertain. Between the trimmed V and J ends, which lost 4 bases and 5 bases, there was a span of 5 bases. The CDR3 runs to 11 residues. The germline V gene encodes CDR1 SGHAT and CDR2 FQNNGV. The CDR3 here is CASSSIYGYTF. CDR3 sequence (DNA): TGTGCCAGCAGCTCCATATATGGCTACACCTTC. Together with reference TRBV11-2 and TRBJ1-2, the CDR3 gives the full variable domain: EAGVAQSPRYKIIEKRQSVAFWCNPISGHATLYWYQQILGQGPKLLIQFQNNGVVDDSQLPKDRFSAERLKGVDSTLKIQPAKLEDSAVYLCASSSIYGYTFGSGTRLTVV.

The chain has TRBV11-2 and TRBJ2-5; D is possibly TRBD2 (6 bases). The CDR3 has 17 amino acids. In germline, CDR1 is SGHAT, CDR2 FQNNGV. V gave up 2 bases and J gave up 1 base, with 17 bases separating them. CDR3 sequence reads: CASSLHATSTIQETQYF. CDR3 DNA: TGTGCCAGCAGCTTACACGCGACTAGTACTATCCAAGAGACCCAGTACTTC.

CDR3 residues: CASSLGSASGDTQYF. CDR3 coding DNA: TGTGCCAGCAGCTTAGGTTCCGCCTCCGGGGATACGCAGTATTTT. V and J are TRBV7-9 and TRBJ2-3, with D unclear. This CDR3 has 15 residues. V shed 1 base and J shed 6 bases, with 14 bases lying between them. Looked up from germline, CDR1 is SEHNR and CDR2 is FQNEAQ (reference sequence). Full variable domain (missing parts from reference TRBV7-9 and TRBJ2-3): DTGVSQNPRHKITKRGQNVTFRCDPISEHNRLYWYRQTLGQGPEFLTYFQNEAQLEKSRLLSDRFSAERPKGSFSTLEIQRTEQGDSAMYLCASSLGSASGDTQYFGPGTRLTVL.

The chain uses TRBV27 and TRBJ2-5; D not resolved. Germline-derived CDR1 and CDR2 are MNHEY and SMNVEV (reference sequence). The CDR3 length is 15 residues. Trimming stripped 2 bases from V and 5 bases from J, with 15 bases between. CDR3 protein: CASSLVSSFVETQYF. Written as DNA, the CDR3 is TGTGCCAGCAGTTTAGTCTCGAGCTTCGTGGAGACCCAGTACTTC.

V and J are TRBV9 and TRBJ2-5; D is possibly TRBD1 (6 bases). Germline V CDR1 and CDR2: SGDLS, YYNGEE. The CDR3 consists of 14 residues. Trimming pared 2 bases from V and 5 bases from J, leaving 13 bases between. The chain's CDR3 is CASSVSGAWETQYF. Here the CDR3 DNA reads TGTGCCAGCAGCGTCTCAGGGGCTTGGGAGACCCAGTACTTC. The full variable domain, its missing parts supplied by reference TRBV9 and TRBJ2-5, is DSGVTQTPKHLITATGQRVTLRCSPRSGDLSVYWYQQSLDQGLQFLIQYYNGEERAKGNILERFSAQQFPDLHSELNLSSLELGDSALYFCASSVSGAWETQYFGPGTRLLVL.

This clone was found a few times. The chain uses TRBV4-1 and TRBJ2-7; TRBD1 agrees at 9 bases. Germline V gene sequence: CDR1 MGHRA, CDR2 YSYEKL. The CDR3 runs 14 residues. The J segment lost 3 bases and the V segment lost 4 bases, leaving 4 bases of the junction unmatched. The CDR3 DNA reads TGCGCCAGCAGCCCGGGACAGGGAGGCTACGAGCAGTACTTC. As protein: CASSPGQGGYEQYF.

This clone was observed a few times. Written as DNA, the CDR3 is TGCGCCAGCAGCTTGGCCGGACAGGGACGTACCGGGGAGCTGTTTTTT. Residues: CASSLAGQGRTGELFF. This rearrangement joins TRBV5-1 to TRBJ2-2; 8 bases are a match to TRBD1. The junction had 6 bases not matched to a gene; V was cut back by 0 bases and J by 5 bases. The germline V gene has CDR1 SGHRS and CDR2 YFSETQ. The CDR3 contains 16 residues.

This clone appeared a few times. The rearrangement uses TRBV6-5 and TRBJ2-7, with D perhaps matching TRBD2 (5 bases). Germline loops: CDR1 MNHEY, CDR2 SVGAGI. V gave up 6 bases and J gave up 3 bases, with 15 bases separating them. CDR3 length equals 14 residues. DNA of the CDR3: TGTGCCAGCAGGCGCCCCTCCGAGGGCTACGAGCAGTACTTC. Protein: CASRRPSEGYEQYF.

The chain links TRBV6-5 to TRBJ1-2; D may be TRBD1 (5 bases). CDR1 and CDR2 (germline): MNHEY, SVGAGI. The CDR3 totals 14 residues. The V end was cut by 0 bases, the J end by 3 bases, with 8 bases between. As DNA, the CDR3 is TGTGCCAGCAGTTACTCGTCCAGGGACTATGGCTACACCTTC. Amino acids: CASSYSSRDYGYTF.

The genes are TRBV13 and TRBJ2-7; the match to TRBD2 covers 11 bases. V lost 2 bases, J lost 0 bases, and 3 bases stayed unmatched. This CDR3 is 16 amino acids long. Germline CDR1 and CDR2: PRHDT and FYEKMQ (reference sequence). DNA of the CDR3: TGTGCCAGCAGCTTACGTCTAGCGGGGGGCTCCTACGAGCAGTACTTC. It specifies CASSLRLAGGSYEQYF.

The chain recombines TRBV7-9 with TRBJ1-3; TRBD1 might be the D (5 bases). Germline V gives CDR1 SEHNR, CDR2 FQNEAQ (reference sequence). The V and J ends lost 5 bases and 0 bases respectively, with 11 bases between them. The CDR3 spans 15 residues. CDR3 sequence reads: CASSQGHVSGNTIYF. CDR3 bases: TGTGCCAGCAGCCAAGGACATGTCTCTGGAAACACCATATATTTT.

J is TRBJ1-6 and V is TRBV4-2, with a weak D call TRBD1 (6 bases). Germline loops: CDR1 LGHNA, CDR2 YNFKEQ. The CDR3 spans 20 residues. V was shortened by 3 bases and J by 0 bases, with 21 bases between the two germline ends. The CDR3 sequence is CASSHPTKGGPDSYNSPLHF. CDR3 DNA sequence: TGTGCCAGCAGCCACCCCACCAAAGGGGGTCCGGACTCCTATAATTCACCCCTCCACTTT.

The V and J genes are TRBV7-8 and TRBJ1-1; a weak D match, TRBD1 (6 bases). Trimming took 1 base from V and 3 from J, leaving 9 bases between them. The germline CDR1 and CDR2 sequences are SGHVS and FQNEAQ. The CDR3 extends over 14 amino acids. The CDR3 DNA sequence: TGTGCCAGCAGCTTAGGAGGGGGTTACACTGAAGCTTTCTTT. It codes for CASSLGGGYTEAFF.

This clone was counted only a few times. The chain is built from TRBV4-2 and TRBJ2-3; D remains ambiguous. V was cut by 0 bases and J by 6 bases, with 7 bases left in between. The germline V gene encodes CDR1 LGHNA and CDR2 YNFKEQ. CDR3 length: 13 residues. Written as DNA, the CDR3 is TGTGCCAGCAGCCAAGATCAGGTTGATACGCAGTATTTT. Translation: CASSQDQVDTQYF.

V and J are TRBV2 and TRBJ2-2, with D possibly being TRBD1 or TRBD2 (5 bases each). Trimming took off 3 bases at V and 4 bases at J, with 12 bases between the two ends. The V gene's germline CDR1 is SNHLY and CDR2 FYNNEI. The CDR3 loop spans 15 amino acids. The CDR3: CASSERAGSTGELFF. DNA of the CDR3: TGTGCCAGCAGTGAGAGGGCAGGGAGCACCGGGGAGCTGTTTTTT.

The rearrangement links TRBV18 to TRBJ1-4, with TRBD1 matching over 11 bases. The germline V gene has CDR1 KGHSH and CDR2 LQKENI. The CDR3 loop spans 18 amino acids. Trimming cost V 3 bases and J 3 bases; bases outside gene matches: 9. The CDR3 loop is CASSPRDRGVWANEKLFF. Written as DNA, the CDR3 is TGTGCCAGCTCACCCCGGGACAGGGGGGTATGGGCTAATGAAAAACTGTTTTTT.

The chain uses TRBV7-9 and TRBJ2-5; D gene ambiguous. Germline CDR1 is SEHNR and CDR2 is FQNEAQ (reference sequence). V lost 1 base to trimming and J lost 7 bases, with 4 bases between them. The CDR3 is 11 residues long. The CDR3 bases are TGTGCCAGCAGCTTAGAGGGGACCCAGTACTTC. It translates to CASSLEGTQYF.

The V call is TRBV7-6, the J call TRBJ2-1, with 9 bases matching TRBD1. The V gene end was trimmed by 3 bases and the J gene end by 3 bases; junction bases not matched to a gene: 12. Germline V lookup: CDR1 SGHVS, CDR2 FNYEAQ. The CDR3 is made up of 18 amino acids. The CDR3 loop is CASSLLNPGTGYYNEQFF. CDR3 in DNA: TGTGCCAGCAGCTTGCTAAATCCCGGGACAGGGTACTACAATGAGCAGTTCTTC.